These 26 T cell receptor beta chains originate from one sample sequenced in a study of OX40 agonist ivuxolimab in advanced cancers. Library construction relied on the immunoSEQ multiplex PCR assay. Imported from immuneACCESS, the table was reduced by TCRdb to in-frame sequences with V and J called. These copies leave out some clones; in studies compared against another copy, an unresolved V gene accounts for under half, and the cause of the remainder is not known. This sample comprises 55,000 to 85,000 clones, 75% to 90% of them detected only once. The ten most abundant clones make up 2.8% of the sample. The sample here was CD4+ or CD8+ T cells sorted from blood, taken in a trial of the OX40 agonist ivuxolimab. These receptors all come from an adult with an advanced solid tumor such as melanoma, head and neck, liver or kidney cancer.

Concerning this clone itself: Other nucleotide sequences from this sample produce the same CDR3. This chain connects TRBV7-2 to TRBJ2-1; 8 nucleotides line up with TRBD1. Per germline, CDR1 SGHTA and CDR2 FQGNSA. The J segment lost 1 base and the V segment lost 4 bases, leaving 3 bases of the junction unmatched. The CDR3 length is 15 residues. In DNA form, the CDR3 reads TGTGCCAGCAGCTCAGACAGGGGATCCTACAATGAGCAGTTCTTC. Translation gives CASSSDRGSYNEQFF. The full variable domain, its missing parts supplied by reference TRBV7-2 and TRBJ2-1, is GAGVSQSPSNKVTEKGKDVELRCDPISGHTALYWYRQSLGQGLEFLIYFQGNSAPDKSGLPSDRFSAERTGGSVSTLTIQRTQQEDSAVYLCASSSDRGSYNEQFFGPGTRLTVL.

The rearrangement uses TRBV28 and TRBJ2-7; D perhaps matches TRBD1 (5 bases). The CDR3 sequence is 15 residues long. The germline V and J ends were trimmed by 5 bases and 0 bases, with 14 bases remaining between them. The V gene's germline CDR1 is MDHEN and CDR2 SYDVKM. CDR3 DNA: TGTGCCAGCAGTGAACAGGAGATCAGCTCCTACGAGCAGTACTTC. Protein: CASSEQEISSYEQYF.

Written as DNA, the CDR3 is TGTGCCAGCAGCACCGGACAGACCTACGAGCAGTACTTC. Translating it yields CASSTGQTYEQYF. This sequence joins TRBV7-9 and TRBJ2-7; D possibly corresponds to TRBD1 (6 bases). This CDR3 is built from 13 residues. V was shortened by 5 bases and J by 2 bases, with 10 bases between the two germline ends. Germline V gene data show CDR1 as SEHNR and CDR2 as FQNEAQ (reference sequence).

The J gene is TRBJ2-5, the V gene TRBV7-3, with 9 bases that match TRBD2. The junction had 1 base not matched to a gene; V was cut back by 5 bases and J by 3 bases. Germline V gives CDR1 SGHTA, CDR2 FQGTGA. This CDR3 has 13 amino acids. In DNA, the CDR3 is TGTGCCAGCAGCCGACTAGCGGAAGAGACCCAGTACTTC. Amino acids: CASSRLAEETQYF.

This chain uses TRBV19 with TRBJ1-6; TRBD1 is a possible D gene (5 bases). Per the germline V gene, CDR1 is LNHDA and CDR2 is SQIVND (reference sequence). Trimming shortened V by 7 bases and J by 5 bases, and 15 bases separated the two germline ends. The CDR3 has 15 amino acids. This chain's CDR3 is CASTYGGGNNSPLHF. The CDR3 DNA is TGTGCCAGTACTTACGGGGGAGGGAATAATTCACCCCTCCACTTT.

The rearrangement links TRBV30 to TRBJ1-2; the D gene is possibly TRBD1 (5 bases). Germline V CDR1 and CDR2: GTSNPN, SVGIG (reference sequence). Trimming took 2 bases from V and 9 from J, leaving 16 bases between them. The CDR3 totals 13 residues. CDR3: CAWSRAGDGSYTF. CDR3 DNA sequence: TGTGCCTGGAGTAGGGCCGGGGACGGGAGCTACACCTTC.

The CDR3: CASSFLAGGLADTQYF. The CDR3 DNA reads TGTGCCAGCAGCTTCCTAGCGGGGGGCCTGGCAGATACGCAGTATTTT. The chain recombines TRBV5-5 with TRBJ2-3, with 11 bases lining up with TRBD2. V shed 2 bases and J 4 bases; nucleotides not matched to a gene: 6. The CDR3 runs 16 residues. From germline, CDR1 is SGHKS and CDR2 YYEKEE (reference sequence).

The V and J genes are TRBV25-1 and TRBJ2-3, with 11 positions matching TRBD2. CDR3 length equals 16 residues. After removal of 5 bases from V and 2 bases from J, the junction contained 6 bases not matched to a gene. Germline V gene lookup returns CDR1 MGHDK and CDR2 SYGVNS. CDR3 bases: TGTGCCAGCAGTTGGGCTAGCGGGGGGACCACAGATACGCAGTATTTT. As protein: CASSWASGGTTDTQYF.

CDR3 nucleotide sequence: TGTGCCAGCTCACCACCGGGGCGAGTACCCTACGAGCAGTACTTC. It is translated as CASSPPGRVPYEQYF. The J gene is TRBJ2-7, the V gene TRBV18; D might be TRBD1 (5 bases). V lost 0 bases and J 2 bases, leaving 11 bases between the germline ends. CDR1 is KGHSH, CDR2 LQKENI, per germline. The CDR3 has 15 amino acids.

The chain is built from TRBV13 and TRBJ2-7; 7 nucleotides agree with TRBD2. CDR1 is PRHDT, CDR2 FYEKMQ, per germline (reference sequence). Trimming cost V 5 bases and J 7 bases; bases outside gene matches: 8. The CDR3 runs to 13 residues. As DNA, the CDR3 is TGTGCCAGCAGCAGGGACTATCCTAGGGAGCAGTACTTC. Translated, it gives CASSRDYPREQYF.

The CDR3 sequence: CASSPPGLFLSGANVLTF. CDR3 DNA sequence: TGTGCCAGCAGCCCCCCAGGGCTCTTCCTCTCTGGGGCCAACGTCCTGACTTTC. The J gene is TRBJ2-6, the V gene TRBV14, with D maybe TRBD1 (5 bases). The CDR3 has 18 residues. Between the trimmed V and J ends, which lost 4 bases and 0 bases, there was a span of 16 bases. The germline gives CDR1 SGHDN, CDR2 FVKESK.

The chain is built from TRBV14 and TRBJ1-6; no clear D gene. CDR3 size: 16 residues. Germline V gene sequence: CDR1 SGHDN, CDR2 FVKESK. V dropped 0 bases and J dropped 0 bases, with 6 bases sitting between them. The CDR3 protein is CASSQELSSYNSPLHF. The CDR3 DNA sequence: TGTGCCAGCAGCCAAGAGTTAAGCTCCTATAATTCACCCCTCCACTTT. The whole variable domain, remainder taken from reference TRBV14 and TRBJ1-6, is EAGVTQFPSHSVIEKGQTVTLRCDPISGHDNLYWYRRVMGKEIKFLLHFVKESKQDESGMPNNRFLAERTGGTYSTLKVQPAELEDSGVYFCASSQELSSYNSPLHFGNGTRLTVT.

The chain has TRBV5-1 and TRBJ2-5; 10 bases agree with TRBD2. Trimming at V came to 4 bases and at J to 4 bases, leaving 7 bases not matched to a gene. Germline assignment: CDR1 SGHRS and CDR2 YFSETQ. This CDR3 is 15 amino acids long. The CDR3 region has the DNA TGCGCCAGCAGCCGCGGGGTAGCGGGGGGAGAGACCCAGTACTTC. Its translation is CASSRGVAGGETQYF. Combining the CDR3 with reference TRBV5-1 and TRBJ2-5 gives the whole variable domain KAGVTQTPRYLIKTRGQQVTLSCSPISGHRSVSWYQQTPGQGLQFLFEYFSETQRNKGNFPGRFSGRQFSNSRSEMNVSTLELGDSALYLCASSRGVAGGETQYFGPGTRLLVL.

The chain is built from TRBV5-1 and TRBJ2-2, with D maybe TRBD2 (5 bases). CDR3 length equals 15 residues. The ends were cut back, 3 bases at V and 3 bases at J, with 12 bases in the middle. The germline CDR1 and CDR2 sequences are SGHRS and YFSETQ. The CDR3 loop is CASSWRAADTGELFF. The CDR3 nucleotides read TGCGCCAGCAGCTGGCGGGCAGCCGACACCGGGGAGCTGTTTTTT.

As for this clone: The identical CDR3 is also encoded by other nucleotide sequences in the sample. CDR3 DNA sequence: TGTGCCAGCAGCTTATCCCCGAATGAAAAACTGTTTTTT. Its translation is CASSLSPNEKLFF. The V call is TRBV7-8, the J call TRBJ1-4; no clear D. Germline V gene data show CDR1 as SGHVS and CDR2 as FQNEAQ. This CDR3 has 13 amino acids. The germline V and J ends were trimmed by 2 bases and 5 bases, with 6 bases remaining between them.

As DNA, the CDR3 is TGTGCCAGCACCCAAGACAGGGAGCCCGGCTACACCTTC. This gives the protein CASTQDREPGYTF. The rearrangement joins TRBV9 to TRBJ1-2; TRBD1 aligns across 7 bases. V lost 6 bases to trimming and J lost 8 bases; unmatched junction nucleotides: 10. The CDR3 consists of 13 residues. Germline V gives CDR1 SGDLS, CDR2 YYNGEE.

The genes are TRBV5-1 and TRBJ2-2; 8 bases agree with TRBD2. Germline lookup yields CDR1 SGHRS and CDR2 YFSETQ. The ends lost 4 bases at V and 0 bases at J; junction bases unmatched: 17. The CDR3 extends over 20 amino acids. CDR3 region: CASSLEPPGGGGTNTGELFF. In DNA, the CDR3 is TGCGCCAGCAGCCTAGAGCCCCCGGGAGGCGGGGGGACGAACACCGGGGAGCTGTTTTTT. Together with reference TRBV5-1 and TRBJ2-2, the CDR3 gives the full variable domain: KAGVTQTPRYLIKTRGQQVTLSCSPISGHRSVSWYQQTPGQGLQFLFEYFSETQRNKGNFPGRFSGRQFSNSRSEMNVSTLELGDSALYLCASSLEPPGGGGTNTGELFFGEGSRLTVL.

A single count supports this clone. The gene calls are TRBV18 and TRBJ2-5; tentatively, D is TRBD2 (5 bases). Germline V CDR1 and CDR2: KGHSH, LQKENI. This CDR3 is built from 14 residues. Trimming took off 2 bases at V and 5 bases at J, with 12 bases between the two ends. The chain's CDR3 is CASSPTGIRETQYF. In DNA form, the CDR3 reads TGTGCCAGCTCACCAACGGGGATTAGGGAGACCCAGTACTTC. Filled out from reference TRBV18 and TRBJ2-5, the complete variable domain reads NAGVMQNPRHLVRRRGQEARLRCSPMKGHSHVYWYRQLPEEGLKFMVYLQKENIIDESGMPKERFSAEFPKEGPSILRIQQVVRGDSAAYFCASSPTGIRETQYFGPGTRLLVL.

The rearrangement uses TRBV10-3 and TRBJ1-2; no clear D gene. Germline V CDR1 and CDR2: ENHRY, SYGVKD. This CDR3 region has 14 residues. Deletions cut 6 bases from V and 3 bases from J, with 14 bases between. The CDR3 DNA follows: TGTGCCATCAGGATTAGCCCCACGGACTATGGCTACACCTTC. Its translation: CAIRISPTDYGYTF.

CDR3 sequence reads: CASSEFAGRAEAFF. CDR3 nucleotides: TGTGCCAGCAGTGAATTTGCAGGGAGGGCTGAAGCTTTCTTT. The V call is TRBV6-1, the J call TRBJ1-1; TRBD1 is a possible D gene (5 bases). Looked up from germline, CDR1 is MNHNS and CDR2 is SASEGT. This CDR3 comprises 14 residues. V was shortened by 2 bases and J by 6 bases, with 13 bases between the two germline ends.

The chain recombines TRBV9 with TRBJ1-6; possibly TRBD1 for D (5 bases). Trimming removed 4 bases at V and 11 bases at J, with 16 bases between. CDR3 length equals 14 residues. Germline CDR1 and CDR2: SGDLS and YYNGEE. The DNA of the CDR3 is TGTGCCAGCAGCCGTGATGGGGGTCGGGCACCCCTCCACTTT. This translates into CASSRDGGRAPLHF.

CDR3 residues: CASSVMGTGYSNQPQHF. CDR3 nucleotides: TGTGCCAGCAGCGTGATGGGTACCGGTTATAGCAATCAGCCCCAGCATTTT. V usage is TRBV5-4 and J usage is TRBJ1-5, with D unresolved. V was shortened by 4 bases and J by 0 bases, with 17 bases between the two germline ends. Germline values: CDR1 SGHNT, CDR2 YYREEE (reference sequence). This CDR3 region has 17 residues.

The chain carries TRBV28 and TRBJ1-6; 9 bases match TRBD1. CDR3 length: 15 residues. J was trimmed by 4 bases and V by 8 bases; bases with no gene match: 6. Germline CDR1 and CDR2: MDHEN and SYDVKM. The CDR3 is CASCGTGNYNSPLHF. In DNA form, the CDR3 reads TGTGCCAGCTGCGGGACAGGGAATTATAATTCACCCCTCCACTTT.

The rearrangement uses TRBV5-1 and TRBJ2-3; 7 bases map to TRBD2. Germline V gene lookup returns CDR1 SGHRS and CDR2 YFSETQ. This CDR3 comprises 15 residues. V dropped 4 bases and J dropped 2; count of bases not matched to a gene: 7. Written as DNA, the CDR3 is TGCGCCAGCAGCGGCGGACTAGGGAACACAGATACGCAGTATTTT. This gives the protein CASSGGLGNTDTQYF.

The genes are TRBV7-9 and TRBJ1-1; D is unclear. The germline V gene encodes CDR1 SEHNR and CDR2 FQNEAQ (reference sequence). Trimming removed 8 bases from V and 3 bases from J, with 28 bases in between. The CDR3 extends over 18 amino acids. CDR3 region: CASERRRRLQGYYTEAFF. The CDR3 DNA reads TGTGCCAGCGAGCGTCGAAGGCGGTTACAAGGGTATTACACTGAAGCTTTCTTT.

V gene TRBV11-2 combines with J gene TRBJ2-5; 14 nucleotides match TRBD2. The CDR3 length is 15 residues. Germline trimming cut 4 bases from V and 8 bases from J; bases unmatched to any gene: 6. CDR1 and CDR2 from the germline V gene are SGHAT and FQNNGV. The CDR3 region is CASSYPGTSGGTQYF. CDR3 nucleotides: TGTGCCAGCAGCTATCCCGGGACTAGCGGGGGCACCCAGTACTTC.